The 9 T cell receptor beta chains below come from one sample, sequenced in a study of T cell repertoires in cytomegalovirus infection. TCRdb re-analysed the reads in MiXCR, keeping a single row per CDR3 protein. In the table there are some 400,000 distinct CDR3 sequences, around 18% of which are singletons. Sequenced: PBMCs. These receptors came from a human donor in good health (CMV status not recorded). Some clones in this sample may be carry-over from other donors' samples.

This clonotype was observed many times. This sequence joins TRBV7-6 and TRBJ2-3; no reliable D call. Germline CDR1 reads SGHVS; CDR2 reads FNYEAQ. This CDR3 spans 13 amino acids. The V end lost 4 bases, the J end lost 5 bases, and 10 bases lay between the germline ends. CDR3 nucleotide sequence: TGTGCCAGCAGCTCAGAATATAGAGATACGCAGTATTTT. Protein: CASSSEYRDTQYF.

This clonotype has a count of ten or more. V usage is TRBV7-2 and J usage is TRBJ2-7, with 8 bases fitting TRBD1. The CDR3 contains 15 residues. Germline CDR1 and CDR2: SGHTA and FQGNSA. Trimming took 4 bases from V and 6 from J; bases not matched to a gene: 11. The CDR3 spells CASSSAGTGPVEQYF. The CDR3 DNA reads as TGTGCCAGCAGCTCTGCCGGGACAGGCCCAGTCGAGCAGTACTTC.

A note on this clonotype: It may be a read error: a sequence one base away is much more abundant. The chain carries TRBV7-6 and TRBJ2-7, with 7 bases fitting TRBD1. There are 16 residues in the CDR3. CDR1 is SGHVS, CDR2 FNYEAQ, per germline. CDR3 residues: CASSPRYRGPSHEQYF. For the CDR3, the DNA is TGTGCCAGCAGCCCACGCTACAGGGGCCCCTCCCACGAGCAGTACTTC.

This clonotype was detected ten times or more. The chain couples TRBV7-6 to TRBJ2-1, with D tentatively TRBD2 (6 bases). Trimming removed 5 bases from V and 3 bases from J, with 11 bases in between. The CDR3 contains 14 residues. Germline loops: CDR1 SGHVS, CDR2 FNYEAQ. The chain's CDR3 is CASSTGGGYNEQFF. CDR3 sequence (DNA): TGTGCCAGCAGCACCGGGGGTGGCTACAATGAGCAGTTCTTC.

This clonotype was counted ten times or more. The gene calls are TRBV12-3 or TRBV12-4 and TRBJ1-6, with no clear D. Trimming stripped 6 bases from V and 10 bases from J, with 7 bases between. The CDR3 is made up of 11 amino acids. The DNA for the CDR3 is TGTGCCAGCAGCTTTGGCTCACCCCTCCACTTT. This translates into CASSFGSPLHF.

This clonotype occurred many times. The J gene is TRBJ2-1, the V gene TRBV4-2; 8 bases fit TRBD2. V lost 1 base and J lost 5; bases outside the gene matches: 4. Germline loops: CDR1 LGHNA, CDR2 YNFKEQ. The length of the CDR3 is 15 residues. For the CDR3, the DNA is TGTGCCAGCAGCCAAGTAGTGCGGGGGGACAATGAGCAGTTCTTC. Its protein product is CASSQVVRGDNEQFF.

J is TRBJ2-7 and V is TRBV12-3 or TRBV12-4, with 13 nucleotides matching TRBD2. The ends lost 2 bases at V and 9 bases at J; junction bases unmatched: 7. The CDR3 is 15 residues long. CDR3: CASSLTGTSGTRQYF. DNA of the CDR3: TGTGCCAGCAGTTTAACCGGGACTAGCGGGACTAGGCAGTACTTC.

This clonotype was counted many times. The gene calls are TRBV7-9 and TRBJ1-6; D is uncertain. Germline CDR1 reads SEHNR; CDR2 reads FQNEAQ (reference sequence). Between the trimmed V and J ends, which lost 8 bases and 8 bases, there was a span of 13 bases. The CDR3 totals 13 residues. CDR3 region: CASRRKIDSPLHF. CDR3 bases: TGTGCCAGCCGGAGAAAGATTGATTCACCCCTCCACTTT. Combining the CDR3 with reference TRBV7-9 and TRBJ1-6 gives the whole variable domain DTGVSQNPRHKITKRGQNVTFRCDPISEHNRLYWYRQTLGQGPEFLTYFQNEAQLEKSRLLSDRFSAERPKGSFSTLEIQRTEQGDSAMYLCASRRKIDSPLHFGNGTRLTVT.

In its sample, this clonotype was seen many times. The chain couples TRBV12-3 or TRBV12-4 to TRBJ2-2; 9 nucleotides match TRBD1. The V gene end was trimmed by 3 bases and the J gene end by 7 bases; junction bases not matched to a gene: 6. The CDR3 runs 15 residues. CDR3 DNA sequence: TGTGCCAGCAGTTTTCGGGGACAGGGCGACGGGGAGCTGTTTTTT. It translates to CASSFRGQGDGELFF.